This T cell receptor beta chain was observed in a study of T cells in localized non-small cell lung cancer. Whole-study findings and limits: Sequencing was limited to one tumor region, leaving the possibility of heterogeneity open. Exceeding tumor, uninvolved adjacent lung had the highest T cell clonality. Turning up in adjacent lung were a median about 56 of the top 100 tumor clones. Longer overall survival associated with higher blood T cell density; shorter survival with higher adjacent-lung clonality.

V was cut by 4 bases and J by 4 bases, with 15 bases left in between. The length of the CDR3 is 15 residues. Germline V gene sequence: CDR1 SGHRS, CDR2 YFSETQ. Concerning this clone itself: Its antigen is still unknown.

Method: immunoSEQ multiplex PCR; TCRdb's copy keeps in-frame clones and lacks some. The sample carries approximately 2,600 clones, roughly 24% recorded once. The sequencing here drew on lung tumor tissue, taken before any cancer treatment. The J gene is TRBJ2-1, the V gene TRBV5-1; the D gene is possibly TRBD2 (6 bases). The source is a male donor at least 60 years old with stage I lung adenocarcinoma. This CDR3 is CASSPSGGEYNEQFF. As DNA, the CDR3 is TGCGCCAGCAGCCCCTCGGGCGGGGAATACAATGAGCAGTTCTTC.